This TCR beta chain was sequenced in a study of radiation and T cells in renal cell carcinoma. General study findings and limits: In blood, top tumor clones expanded by 2 weeks, shrinking by 4. Pretreatment tumor biopsies were lacking, so baseline clonotypes are unknown.

Some clones are missing from TCRdb's copy, which holds only in-frame ones; the method was immunoSEQ multiplex PCR. This table has roughly 130,000 clones, over 75% appearing once. Germline V gene sequence: CDR1 GTSNPN, CDR2 SVGIG (reference sequence). This CDR3 contains 14 residues. The ends were cut back, 1 base at V and 2 bases at J, with 6 bases in the middle. Of note for this clone: The antigen remains undetermined.

Noted time point: baseline pretreatment blood. Treatment here: 15 Gy SBRT to primary tumor, nephrectomy 4 weeks later. Serial blood draws occurred at baseline and 2 and 4 weeks post-SBRT. This renal cell carcinoma was of the clear cell type. The sequence derives from a woman in her 50s with renal cell carcinoma. The sample here was blood, taken from a patient whose treatment included radiotherapy and nephrectomy. The genes are TRBV30 and TRBJ1-6; D is unclear. CDR3 loop: CAWSDGPYNSPLHF. The CDR3 DNA reads TGTGCCTGGAGTGACGGACCCTATAATTCACCCCTCCACTTT.